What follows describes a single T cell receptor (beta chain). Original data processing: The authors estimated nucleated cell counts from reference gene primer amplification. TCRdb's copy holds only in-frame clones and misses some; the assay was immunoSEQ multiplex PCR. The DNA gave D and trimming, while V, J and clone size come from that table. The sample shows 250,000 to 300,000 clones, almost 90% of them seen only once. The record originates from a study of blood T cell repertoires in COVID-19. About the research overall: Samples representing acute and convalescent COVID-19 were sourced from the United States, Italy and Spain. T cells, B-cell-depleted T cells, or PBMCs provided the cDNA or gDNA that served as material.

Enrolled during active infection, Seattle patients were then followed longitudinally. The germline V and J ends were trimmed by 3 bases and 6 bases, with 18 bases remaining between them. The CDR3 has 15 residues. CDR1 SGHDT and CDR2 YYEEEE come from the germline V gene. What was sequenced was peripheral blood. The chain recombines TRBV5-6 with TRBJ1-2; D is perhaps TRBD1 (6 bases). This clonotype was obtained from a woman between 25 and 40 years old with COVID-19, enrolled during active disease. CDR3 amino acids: CASSWGPGAGNGYTF. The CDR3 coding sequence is TGTGCCAGCAGCTGGGGGCCAGGGGCAGGAAATGGCTACACCTTC.